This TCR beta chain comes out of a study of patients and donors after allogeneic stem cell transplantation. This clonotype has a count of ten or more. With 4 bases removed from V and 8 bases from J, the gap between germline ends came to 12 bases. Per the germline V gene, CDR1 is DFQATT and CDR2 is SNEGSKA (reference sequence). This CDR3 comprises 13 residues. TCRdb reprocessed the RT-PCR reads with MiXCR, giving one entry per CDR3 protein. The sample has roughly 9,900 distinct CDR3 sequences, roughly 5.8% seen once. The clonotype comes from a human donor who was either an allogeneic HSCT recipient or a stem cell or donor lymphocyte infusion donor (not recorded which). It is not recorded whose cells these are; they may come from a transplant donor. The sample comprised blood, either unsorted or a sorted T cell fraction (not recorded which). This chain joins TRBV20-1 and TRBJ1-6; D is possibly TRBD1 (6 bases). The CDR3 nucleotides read TGCAGTGCTACCTCGGGGGCGGATTCACCCCTCCACTTT. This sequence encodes CSATSGADSPLHF.